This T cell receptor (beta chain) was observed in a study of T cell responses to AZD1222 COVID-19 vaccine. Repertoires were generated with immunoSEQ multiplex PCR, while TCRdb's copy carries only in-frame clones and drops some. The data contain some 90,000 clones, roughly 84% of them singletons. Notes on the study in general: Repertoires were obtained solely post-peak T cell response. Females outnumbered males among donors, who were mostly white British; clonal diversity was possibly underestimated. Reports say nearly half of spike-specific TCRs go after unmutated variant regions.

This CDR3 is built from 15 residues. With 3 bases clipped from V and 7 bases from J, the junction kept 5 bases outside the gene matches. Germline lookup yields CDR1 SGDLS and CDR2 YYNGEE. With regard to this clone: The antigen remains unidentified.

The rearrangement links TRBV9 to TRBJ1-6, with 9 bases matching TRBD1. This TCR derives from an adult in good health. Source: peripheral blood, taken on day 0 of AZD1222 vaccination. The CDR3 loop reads CASSGPGQGNSPLHF. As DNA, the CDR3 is TGTGCCAGCAGCGGACCGGGACAGGGCAATTCACCCCTCCACTTT.